This TCR beta chain was sequenced in a study of low-dose radiotherapy and immunotherapy resistance in tumors. The wider study: Radiation delivery to Cohort 1 consisted of 0.5 Gy per fraction every 2 weeks, summing to 6.5 Gy. Ipilimumab 1 mg/kg every six weeks, together with nivolumab 240 mg every two weeks, was given intravenously to patients.

This clonotype was picked up many times. The time point: after trial treatment. The treatment: LDRT plus nivolumab, ipilimumab, low-dose cyclophosphamide and aspirin (RACIN trial). TRAV- and TRBV-specific primers primed first-strand cDNA, covering alpha and beta chains. The authors amplified TCRs for about 20 PCR cycles with a constant-region primer and a V-primer adapter. In vitro transcription amplified the mRNA that had been isolated. MiXCR was run by TCRdb on the reads, yielding one entry per CDR3 protein. In the table there are about 30,000 distinct CDR3 sequences, 45% to 55% of which are singletons. The germline gives CDR1 SQVTM, CDR2 ANQGSEA. After removal of 6 bases from V and 7 bases from J, the junction contained 6 bases not matched to a gene. The CDR3 has 14 residues.

The input for sequencing was PBMCs, taken after low-dose radiotherapy plus immunotherapy. The sequence was collected from a male donor with gallbladder cancer. This chain uses TRBV29-1 with TRBJ2-1; TRBD2 matches 13 bases. In nucleotides, the CDR3 is TGCAGCGTCCAGGGACTAGCGGGACGAAATGAGCAGTTCTTC. It is translated as CSVQGLAGRNEQFF.